This passage covers 27 T cell receptor beta chains from one sample sequenced in a study of blood T cell repertoires in COVID-19. The assay was immunoSEQ multiplex PCR, and TCRdb's table has in-frame clones only and misses some. The data hold roughly 250,000 clones, with approximately 90% observed a single time. The sequenced material came from PBMCs or T cells enriched from blood (not recorded which). These receptors originate from a man aged 50-60 years who had been exposed to COVID-19.

A single count supports this clone. This chain connects TRBV2 to TRBJ2-5; 8 bases match TRBD1. The CDR3 sequence is 14 residues long. Germline CDR1 reads SNHLY; CDR2 reads FYNNEI. V gave up 8 bases and J gave up 4 bases; unmatched junction bases: 9. The CDR3 DNA reads as TGTGCCAGCGCTGGGGGGACAGGAGTAGAGACCCAGTACTTC. Protein: CASAGGTGVETQYF.

This clone came up once. The gene calls are TRBV25-1 and TRBJ1-4, with D possibly being TRBD1 (5 bases). Trimming pared 3 bases from V and 7 bases from J, leaving 9 bases between. In germline, CDR1 is MGHDK, CDR2 SYGVNS. This CDR3 contains 13 residues. The CDR3 coding sequence is TGTGCCAGCAGTGATCTGGGGGGTGAAAAACTGTTTTTT. Its protein product is CASSDLGGEKLFF.

The chain carries TRBV27 and TRBJ2-7; 11 bases are a match to TRBD1. This CDR3 region has 20 residues. Unmatched junction bases numbered 20, after V lost 5 bases and J lost 2 bases. Germline V gene sequence: CDR1 MNHEY, CDR2 SMNVEV (reference sequence). The CDR3 region has the DNA TGTGCCAGCAGTCCGGGATCGAGACGGGGGGGACAGGGGGGACCCTACGAGCAGTACGTC. It encodes CASSPGSRRGGQGGPYEQYV.

The V gene is TRBV28, the J gene TRBJ1-1; 7 bases are shared with TRBD1. The germline gives CDR1 MDHEN, CDR2 SYDVKM. The CDR3 covers 13 residues. The J segment lost 8 bases and the V segment lost 4 bases, leaving 7 bases of the junction unmatched. CDR3 amino acids: CASSSGQTPEAFF. CDR3 in DNA: TGTGCCAGCAGTTCGGGACAGACCCCAGAAGCTTTCTTT.

The chain recombines TRBV3-1 (or the pseudogene TRBV3-2) with TRBJ1-6, with unresolved D. Germline V gives CDR1 LGHDT, CDR2 YNNKEL (reference sequence). V was shortened by 0 bases and J by 13 bases, with 16 bases between the two germline ends. The CDR3 covers 15 residues. The DNA of the CDR3 is TGTGCCAGCAGCCAAGAATTGGGCCCCACGTCGCCCCTCCACTTT. As protein: CASSQELGPTSPLHF.

J is TRBJ1-1 and V is TRBV2; D might be TRBD1 (6 bases). V gave up 7 bases and J gave up 2 bases, with 14 bases separating them. This CDR3 is 14 amino acids long. Germline V gene sequence: CDR1 SNHLY, CDR2 FYNNEI. The CDR3 DNA reads as TGTGCCAGCACCAATACAGGGAAAAACACTGAAGCTTTCTTT. Amino acids: CASTNTGKNTEAFF.

The J gene is TRBJ2-2, the V gene TRBV28; D possibly corresponds to TRBD1 (6 bases). Per germline, CDR1 MDHEN and CDR2 SYDVKM. The CDR3 sequence is 13 residues long. Trimming removed 7 bases at V and 4 bases at J, with 10 bases between. CDR3 sequence reads: CASTTGSTGELFF. CDR3 nucleotide sequence: TGTGCCAGCACCACAGGGAGCACCGGGGAGCTGTTTTTT.

The chain uses TRBV5-1 and TRBJ1-2; 7 bases are shared with TRBD1. This CDR3 contains 17 residues. Germline-derived CDR1 and CDR2 are SGHRS and YFSETQ. After removal of 3 bases from V and 0 bases from J, the junction contained 11 bases not matched to a gene. The CDR3 loop is CASSYRPRQGTNYGYTF. The CDR3 DNA reads TGCGCCAGCAGCTATCGCCCCCGACAGGGTACTAACTATGGCTACACCTTC.

The rearrangement links TRBV28 to TRBJ1-6; TRBD1 is a possible D gene (5 bases). CDR3 length: 15 amino acids. Trimming stripped 5 bases from V and 6 bases from J, with 14 bases between. In germline, CDR1 is MDHEN, CDR2 SYDVKM. This CDR3 reads CASSAPAGPNSPLHF. The CDR3 DNA follows: TGTGCCAGCAGTGCCCCGGCAGGGCCTAATTCACCCCTCCACTTT.

The chain links TRBV9 to TRBJ2-5, with D possibly being TRBD2 (6 bases). In germline, CDR1 is SGDLS, CDR2 YYNGEE. The CDR3 is made up of 15 amino acids. Trimming stripped 3 bases from V and 0 bases from J, with 12 bases between. The CDR3 DNA reads as TGTGCCAGCAGCGCCGGCGGCGGGGACCAAGAGACCCAGTACTTC. As protein: CASSAGGGDQETQYF.

V gene TRBV2 combines with J gene TRBJ1-5; D uncertain. The CDR3 runs to 13 residues. With 4 bases removed from V and 4 bases from J, the gap between germline ends came to 8 bases. Germline V gene lookup returns CDR1 SNHLY and CDR2 FYNNEI. CDR3 sequence: CASSGGLNQPQHF. Written as DNA, the CDR3 is TGTGCCAGCAGTGGTGGTCTAAATCAGCCCCAGCATTTT.

As regards this clone: This same CDR3 is encoded by further DNA sequences in the sample. J is TRBJ2-2 and V is TRBV5-1; D may be TRBD2 (5 bases). Trimming took off 0 bases at V and 1 base at J, with 7 bases between the two ends. This CDR3 is built from 15 residues. Looked up from germline, CDR1 is SGHRS and CDR2 is YFSETQ. DNA of the CDR3: TGCGCCAGCAGCTTGGTGGCGGGGAACACCGGGGAGCTGTTTTTT. Translated, it gives CASSLVAGNTGELFF. Using reference TRBV5-1 and TRBJ2-2 for the parts outside the CDR3, the full variable domain is KAGVTQTPRYLIKTRGQQVTLSCSPISGHRSVSWYQQTPGQGLQFLFEYFSETQRNKGNFPGRFSGRQFSNSRSEMNVSTLELGDSALYLCASSLVAGNTGELFFGEGSRLTVL.

The CDR3 spells CASRDSESQPKAFF. CDR3 nucleotides: TGTGCCAGCAGGGACAGTGAGAGTCAACCAAAAGCTTTCTTT. The rearrangement joins TRBV2 to TRBJ1-1; D might be TRBD1 (6 bases). The CDR3 has 14 amino acids. Germline assignment: CDR1 SNHLY and CDR2 FYNNEI. Trimming pared 6 bases from V and 9 bases from J, leaving 20 bases between.

A few counts support this clone. This sequence joins TRBV5-4 and TRBJ2-7; tentatively, D is TRBD1 (5 bases). Trimming shortened V by 0 bases and J by 2 bases, and 6 bases separated the two germline ends. Per the germline V gene, CDR1 is SGHNT and CDR2 is YYREEE (reference sequence). CDR3 size: 13 residues. The DNA for the CDR3 is TGTGCCAGCAGCTTGGACAGGACCTACGAGCAGTACTTC. Translating it yields CASSLDRTYEQYF. Together with reference TRBV5-4 and TRBJ2-7, the CDR3 gives the full variable domain: ETGVTQSPTHLIKTRGQQVTLRCSSQSGHNTVSWYQQALGQGPQFIFQYYREEENGRGNFPPRFSGLQFPNYSSELNVNALELDDSALYLCASSLDRTYEQYFGPGTRLTVT.

The V and J genes are TRBV3-1 (or the pseudogene TRBV3-2) and TRBJ1-1; 8 bases map to TRBD1. The germline gives CDR1 LGHDT, CDR2 YNNKEL (reference sequence). This CDR3 has 13 amino acids. Germline trimming cut 4 bases from V and 7 bases from J; bases unmatched to any gene: 5. CDR3 sequence (DNA): TGTGCCAGCAGCCGACAGGGGTCTTATGAAGCTTTCTTT. Protein: CASSRQGSYEAFF.

V is TRBV28 and J is TRBJ1-2; 8 nucleotides match TRBD1. This CDR3 is 16 amino acids long. V lost 6 bases, J lost 3 bases, and 12 bases stayed unmatched. Germline-derived CDR1 and CDR2 are MDHEN and SYDVKM. CDR3 bases: TGTGCCAGCAGGCCACGACAGGGGACCACATACTATGGCTACACCTTC. It translates to CASRPRQGTTYYGYTF.

The CDR3 nucleotides are TGTGCCATCAGCAGGGAGGGGAACACTGAAGCTTTCTTT. As protein: CAISREGNTEAFF. The chain links TRBV10-3 to TRBJ1-1, with a tentative D call TRBD1 (5 bases). Trimming stripped 6 bases from V and 1 base from J, with 9 bases between. Germline V CDR1 and CDR2: ENHRY, SYGVKD. CDR3 length: 13 amino acids.

The genes are TRBV6-2 or TRBV6-3 and TRBJ2-7, with D possibly TRBD1 on 6 matching bases. Trimming stripped 0 bases from V and 2 bases from J, with 11 bases between. Germline V lookup: CDR1 MNHEY, CDR2 SVGEGT. This CDR3 comprises 15 residues. The CDR3: CASSYSGRGTYEQYV. CDR3 nucleotide sequence: TGTGCCAGCAGTTACTCGGGAAGGGGGACCTACGAGCAGTACGTC.

The chain joins TRBV28 to TRBJ2-2; tentatively, D is TRBD2 (6 bases). V was clipped by 8 bases and J by 5 bases, with 15 bases between them. Germline V lookup: CDR1 MDHEN, CDR2 SYDVKM. The CDR3 is 14 amino acids. In nucleotides, the CDR3 is TGTGCCAGCTTCACCGGTGGAGGGACCGGGGAGCTGTTTTTT. Translating gives CASFTGGGTGELFF.

The rearrangement joins TRBV6-5 to TRBJ1-3; 7 bases agree with TRBD1. The V gene's germline CDR1 is MNHEY and CDR2 SVGAGI. The CDR3 covers 15 residues. V shed 0 bases and J 8 bases; nucleotides not matched to a gene: 7. CDR3 nucleotides: TGTGCCAGCAGTTACTCCCCAGGGGGTGCGGACACCATATATTTT. Its translation is CASSYSPGGADTIYF.

V is TRBV5-4 and J is TRBJ2-2; D remains unclear. Germline CDR1 and CDR2: SGHNT and YYREEE (reference sequence). The CDR3 has 13 residues. With 0 bases removed from V and 6 bases from J, the gap between germline ends came to 6 bases. CDR3 nucleotides: TGTGCCAGCAGCTTGGACTACGCCGGGGAGCTGTTTTTT. Amino acid sequence: CASSLDYAGELFF.

V is TRBV5-1 and J is TRBJ2-1; D is perhaps TRBD2 (6 bases). Trimming cost V 2 bases and J 7 bases, with 13 bases left between them. This CDR3 contains 14 residues. The V gene's germline CDR1 is SGHRS and CDR2 YFSETQ. The CDR3 nucleotides read TGCGCCAGCAGCTTTTCCCTCCGGGGGAATGAGCAGTTCTTC. This sequence encodes CASSFSLRGNEQFF.

The chain joins TRBV3-1 (or the pseudogene TRBV3-2) to TRBJ1-1; the D is unclear. CDR3 length: 12 amino acids. Trimming pared 5 bases from V and 11 bases from J, leaving 15 bases between. Germline CDR1 reads LGHDT; CDR2 reads YNNKEL (reference sequence). The CDR3 loop reads CASSWESTGAFF. For the CDR3, the DNA is TGTGCCAGCAGCTGGGAAAGTACGGGGGCTTTCTTT.

The chain uses TRBV7-3 and TRBJ1-1; D gene uncertain. Per germline, CDR1 SGHTA and CDR2 FQGTGA. V was pared by 3 bases and J by 1 base, with 9 bases between. The CDR3 loop spans 14 amino acids. CDR3: CASSLFSGNTEAFF. The DNA for the CDR3 is TGTGCCAGCAGCTTGTTTAGTGGGAACACTGAAGCTTTCTTT.

The rearrangement uses TRBV19 and TRBJ1-1; D remains ambiguous. CDR3 length equals 11 residues. Between the trimmed V and J ends, which lost 9 bases and 5 bases, there was a span of 10 bases. Germline-derived CDR1 and CDR2 are LNHDA and SQIVND (reference sequence). CDR3 nucleotides: TGTGCCAGCGGTTGGAGGACTGAAGCTTTCTTT. Protein: CASGWRTEAFF. Drawing the rest from reference TRBV19 and TRBJ1-1, the complete variable domain is DGGITQSPKYLFRKEGQNVTLSCEQNLNHDAMYWYRQDPGQGLRLIYYSQIVNDFQKGDIAEGYSVSREKKESFPLTVTSAQKNPTAFYLCASGWRTEAFFGQGTRLTVV.

The chain joins TRBV5-1 to TRBJ1-5, with 9 bases lining up with TRBD1. The CDR3 consists of 14 residues. The J segment lost 5 bases and the V segment lost 5 bases, leaving 5 bases of the junction unmatched. Germline assignment: CDR1 SGHRS and CDR2 YFSETQ. Here the CDR3 DNA reads TGCGCCAGCAGTCTCGGACAGGGGTATCAGCCCCAGCATTTT. As protein: CASSLGQGYQPQHF.

The J gene is TRBJ2-5, the V gene TRBV3-1 (or the pseudogene TRBV3-2); 13 nucleotides match TRBD2. Germline-derived CDR1 and CDR2 are LGHDT and YNNKEL (reference sequence). The CDR3 extends over 15 amino acids. V shed 3 bases and J 5 bases; nucleotides not matched to a gene: 3. CDR3 coding DNA: TGTGCCAGCAGCCAGGGGACTAGCGGGGCGGAGACCCAGTACTTC. This sequence encodes CASSQGTSGAETQYF.